These 30 T cell receptor beta chains were sequenced from one sample in a study of blood T cell repertoires in COVID-19. The assay was immunoSEQ multiplex PCR, and TCRdb's table has in-frame clones only and misses some. The repertoire includes about 90,000 clones, 72% of them detected once, and 13% to 15% sits in the top ten. Material: peripheral blood. These receptor sequences come from a woman aged 80 or older with acute or convalescent COVID-19.

DNA for the CDR3: TGTGCCATCAGTGAAGGGGCGGCGGCATCCTACGAGCAGTACTTC. Its protein is CAISEGAAASYEQYF. The chain recombines TRBV10-3 with TRBJ2-7; a possible D gene is TRBD1 (5 bases). Germline loops: CDR1 ENHRY, CDR2 SYGVKD. The CDR3 is 15 residues long. V lost 3 bases and J 1 base, leaving 13 bases between the germline ends.

V and J are TRBV29-1 and TRBJ2-7; tentatively, D is TRBD2 (6 bases). The CDR3 covers 13 residues. V was shortened by 4 bases and J by 6 bases, with 16 bases between the two germline ends. Germline V gene data show CDR1 as SQVTM and CDR2 as ANQGSEA. The CDR3, as DNA: TGCAGCGTTGGACTGCGGGGAACGGGCGAGCAGTACTTC. It encodes CSVGLRGTGEQYF.

The chain links TRBV7-9 to TRBJ1-2; unclear D gene. CDR1 and CDR2 from the germline V gene are SEHNR and FQNEAQ (reference sequence). The CDR3 runs to 14 residues. The V end was cut by 4 bases, the J end by 2 bases, with 11 bases between. Here the CDR3 reads CASSSSARNYGYTF. The CDR3 nucleotides are TGTGCCAGCAGCTCGTCCGCCAGAAACTATGGCTACACCTTC. The full variable domain, rest sourced from reference TRBV7-9 and TRBJ1-2, is DTGVSQNPRHKITKRGQNVTFRCDPISEHNRLYWYRQTLGQGPEFLTYFQNEAQLEKSRLLSDRFSAERPKGSFSTLEIQRTEQGDSAMYLCASSSSARNYGYTFGSGTRLTVV.

The chain couples TRBV30 to TRBJ2-3; tentative D call: TRBD1 (5 bases). CDR1 GTSNPN and CDR2 SVGIG come from the germline V gene (reference sequence). This CDR3 contains 13 residues. Trimming removed 1 base at V and 4 bases at J, with 9 bases between. CDR3 protein: CAWSGGSADTQYF. The CDR3 region has the DNA TGTGCCTGGAGTGGGGGCTCGGCAGATACGCAGTATTTT.

This clone was picked up a small number of times. The chain recombines TRBV6-6 with TRBJ2-5; D is perhaps TRBD2 (6 bases). The CDR3 is 12 amino acids. The germline V and J ends were trimmed by 6 bases and 5 bases, with 10 bases remaining between them. Germline assignment: CDR1 MNHNY and CDR2 SVGAGI (reference sequence). The CDR3 is CASSLRGETQYF. DNA for the CDR3: TGTGCCAGCAGCCTCCGGGGGGAGACCCAGTACTTC.

Ten or more counts support this clone. The chain employs TRBV4-1 and TRBJ1-4, with D possibly matching TRBD1 (5 bases). Germline assignment: CDR1 MGHRA and CDR2 YSYEKL. Trimming left V 4 bases short and J 7 bases short, with 16 bases between. This CDR3 comprises 15 residues. The CDR3 sequence: CASSPPGRRGEKLFF. The CDR3 DNA sequence: TGCGCCAGCAGCCCCCCGGGACGGCGGGGTGAAAAACTGTTTTTT.

The chain couples TRBV5-4 to TRBJ1-6, with a possible D match to TRBD1 (5 bases). This CDR3 spans 14 amino acids. Germline lookup yields CDR1 SGHNT and CDR2 YYREEE (reference sequence). The V gene lost 0 bases and the J gene lost 6 bases, with 7 bases spanning the gap. The CDR3 sequence: CASSLGQPNSPLHF. CDR3 bases: TGTGCCAGCAGCTTGGGACAGCCTAATTCACCCCTCCACTTT.

The chain combines TRBV28 with TRBJ1-4; D perhaps matches TRBD1 (6 bases). Germline-derived CDR1 and CDR2 are MDHEN and SYDVKM. This CDR3 has 17 amino acids. With 2 bases removed from V and 0 bases from J, the gap between germline ends came to 13 bases. Here the CDR3 reads CASSLRGHRATNEKLFF. As DNA, the CDR3 is TGTGCCAGCAGTTTAAGGGGACACCGTGCAACTAATGAAAAACTGTTTTTT.

This clone has just one count. V gene TRBV5-4 combines with J gene TRBJ2-2; 9 bases are shared with TRBD1. Trimming removed 3 bases from V and 6 bases from J; junction bases left unmatched: 6. The CDR3 is 15 residues long. The V gene's germline CDR1 is SGHNT and CDR2 YYREEE (reference sequence). The CDR3 DNA sequence: TGTGCCAGCAGCTCTGGGACAGGGAAGCCCGGGGAGCTGTTTTTT. Translating it yields CASSSGTGKPGELFF.

In its sample, this clone was seen a few times. J is TRBJ1-1 and V is TRBV19; 10 bases match TRBD1. Unmatched junction bases numbered 10, after V lost 6 bases and J lost 3 bases. The CDR3 length is 16 residues. Germline V gives CDR1 LNHDA, CDR2 SQIVND (reference sequence). The CDR3 protein is CASRTGGFFGHTEAFF. The CDR3, as DNA: TGTGCCAGTAGGACAGGGGGCTTCTTCGGTCACACTGAAGCTTTCTTT.

This chain uses TRBV27 with TRBJ1-2; a possible D gene is TRBD1 (6 bases). V was clipped by 3 bases and J by 4 bases, with 9 bases between them. The CDR3 sequence is 13 residues long. CDR1 and CDR2 from the germline V gene are MNHEY and SMNVEV (reference sequence). The CDR3 region has the DNA TGTGCCAGCAGTTTCCAGGGGCGCTATGGCTACACCTTC. It codes for CASSFQGRYGYTF.

The rearrangement links TRBV7-2 to TRBJ2-7; TRBD2 matches at 11 bases. Germline trimming cut 7 bases from V and 0 bases from J; bases unmatched to any gene: 5. Germline CDR1 is SGHTA and CDR2 is FQGNSA. The CDR3 extends over 15 amino acids. This CDR3 reads CASNIAGGLSYEQYF. Here the CDR3 DNA reads TGTGCCAGCAACATAGCGGGGGGGCTCTCCTACGAGCAGTACTTC. Complete variable domain (other parts from reference TRBV7-2 and TRBJ2-7): GAGVSQSPSNKVTEKGKDVELRCDPISGHTALYWYRQSLGQGLEFLIYFQGNSAPDKSGLPSDRFSAERTGGSVSTLTIQRTQQEDSAVYLCASNIAGGLSYEQYFGPGTRLTVT.

The rearrangement uses TRBV19 and TRBJ2-1; 10 nucleotides agree with TRBD1. The CDR3 has 14 residues. The trim removed 5 bases at V and 9 bases at J, leaving 7 bases unmatched. From germline, CDR1 is LNHDA and CDR2 SQIVND (reference sequence). The CDR3 DNA follows: TGTGCCAGTAGTCCCCGACAGGGGGCGGGTGAGCAGTTCTTC. It codes for CASSPRQGAGEQFF.

V gene TRBV6-2 or TRBV6-3 combines with J gene TRBJ2-3; D perhaps matches TRBD2 (5 bases). The CDR3 covers 13 residues. V was trimmed by 6 bases and J by 1 base, leaving 8 bases between them. CDR1 is MNHEY and CDR2 is SVGEGT in the germline V gene. The CDR3 DNA reads as TGTGCCAGCAGCCCCGGGGGCACAGATACGCAGTATTTT. Protein sequence: CASSPGGTDTQYF.

The chain has TRBV19 and TRBJ1-2; 9 bases map to TRBD1. From germline, CDR1 is LNHDA and CDR2 SQIVND (reference sequence). The CDR3 runs to 14 residues. The junction had 2 bases not matched to a gene; V was cut back by 3 bases and J by 3 bases. CDR3 in amino acids: CASSMGQGDYGYTF. The CDR3 coding sequence is TGTGCCAGTAGTATGGGACAGGGCGACTATGGCTACACCTTC. Variable domain in full (rest from reference TRBV19 and TRBJ1-2): DGGITQSPKYLFRKEGQNVTLSCEQNLNHDAMYWYRQDPGQGLRLIYYSQIVNDFQKGDIAEGYSVSREKKESFPLTVTSAQKNPTAFYLCASSMGQGDYGYTFGSGTRLTVV.

This clone has a count of ten or more. The J gene is TRBJ1-2, the V gene TRBV5-1; D remains unclear. Germline V gene lookup returns CDR1 SGHRS and CDR2 YFSETQ. The CDR3 contains 13 residues. V was trimmed by 0 bases and J by 2 bases, leaving 5 bases between them. As DNA, the CDR3 is TGCGCCAGCAGCTTGGGGGAGAACTATGGCTACACCTTC. This gives the protein CASSLGENYGYTF.

This clone has just a few counts. This sequence joins TRBV9 and TRBJ1-3, with D unresolved. The ends were cut back, 3 bases at V and 0 bases at J, with 13 bases in the middle. The CDR3 loop spans 16 amino acids. CDR1 is SGDLS, CDR2 YYNGEE, per germline. CDR3 coding DNA: TGTGCCAGCAGCGCCGGGTGGGTTGGCTCTGGAAACACCATATATTTT. It translates to CASSAGWVGSGNTIYF. The full variable domain, rest sourced from reference TRBV9 and TRBJ1-3, is DSGVTQTPKHLITATGQRVTLRCSPRSGDLSVYWYQQSLDQGLQFLIQYYNGEERAKGNILERFSAQQFPDLHSELNLSSLELGDSALYFCASSAGWVGSGNTIYFGEGSWLTVV.

The chain recombines TRBV10-3 with TRBJ2-3; 15 bases are shared with TRBD2. Germline V CDR1 and CDR2: ENHRY, SYGVKD. CDR3 length equals 19 residues. V gave up 2 bases and J gave up 2 bases; unmatched junction bases: 8. The CDR3 reads CAISEPSGLAGGITDTQYF. CDR3 nucleotide sequence: TGTGCCATCAGTGAGCCATCGGGACTAGCGGGGGGCATCACAGATACGCAGTATTTT.

Concerning this clone itself: Additional DNA sequences in this sample encode the identical CDR3. This sequence joins TRBV28 and TRBJ2-7; a possible D gene is TRBD1 (5 bases). V lost 2 bases and J lost 4, with 6 bases in between. The CDR3 extends over 12 amino acids. Germline CDR1 reads MDHEN; CDR2 reads SYDVKM. CDR3 protein: CASSLQGYEQYF. The CDR3 DNA reads as TGTGCCAGCAGTTTACAGGGATACGAGCAGTACTTC. The full variable domain, rest sourced from reference TRBV28 and TRBJ2-7, is DVKVTQSSRYLVKRTGEKVFLECVQDMDHENMFWYRQDPGLGLRLIYFSYDVKMKEKGDIPEGYSVSREKKERFSLILESASTNQTSMYLCASSLQGYEQYFGPGTRLTVT.

The V and J genes are TRBV3-1 (or the pseudogene TRBV3-2) and TRBJ1-3; D uncertain. Germline-derived CDR1 and CDR2 are LGHDT and YNNKEL (reference sequence). V gave up 2 bases and J gave up 4 bases, with 9 bases separating them. This CDR3 contains 14 residues. For the CDR3, the DNA is TGTGCCAGCAGCCAACGGTCGCGGGGAAACACCATATATTTT. Amino acids: CASSQRSRGNTIYF.

The chain combines TRBV4-2 with TRBJ2-3, with 15 bases matching TRBD2. Trimming cost V 0 bases and J 4 bases; bases outside gene matches: 2. Germline V lookup: CDR1 LGHNA, CDR2 YNFKEQ. The CDR3 runs 17 residues. CDR3: CASSQDWTSGGADTQYF. As DNA, the CDR3 is TGTGCCAGCAGCCAAGACTGGACTAGCGGGGGGGCAGATACGCAGTATTTT.

V usage is TRBV7-2 and J usage is TRBJ1-2; TRBD1 matches at 9 bases. The V segment lost 4 bases and the J segment 4 bases; nucleotides outside the gene matches: 4. Germline V CDR1 and CDR2: SGHTA, FQGNSA. The CDR3 consists of 14 residues. The CDR3 protein is CASSSNRGPYGYTF. The DNA of the CDR3 is TGTGCCAGCAGCTCCAACAGGGGGCCCTATGGCTACACCTTC.

CDR3 sequence reads: CASSYPGENTEAFF. The CDR3 DNA is TGTGCCAGCAGTTATCCAGGTGAGAACACTGAAGCTTTCTTT. This sequence joins TRBV6-2 or TRBV6-3 and TRBJ1-1; D unclear. Germline loops: CDR1 MNHEY, CDR2 SVGEGT. The CDR3 sequence is 14 residues long. V gave up 3 bases and J gave up 1 base, with 9 bases separating them.

The CDR3 sequence is CASSVGGEAYNEQFF. CDR3 coding DNA: TGTGCCAGCAGCGTCGGCGGGGAAGCCTACAATGAGCAGTTCTTC. The gene calls are TRBV9 and TRBJ2-1; a weak D match, TRBD2 (6 bases). CDR3 length: 15 amino acids. V was clipped by 2 bases and J by 2 bases, with 11 bases between them. CDR1 is SGDLS, CDR2 YYNGEE, per germline. The complete variable domain, with remaining parts taken from reference TRBV9 and TRBJ2-1, reads DSGVTQTPKHLITATGQRVTLRCSPRSGDLSVYWYQQSLDQGLQFLIQYYNGEERAKGNILERFSAQQFPDLHSELNLSSLELGDSALYFCASSVGGEAYNEQFFGPGTRLTVL.

The V gene is TRBV18, the J gene TRBJ2-7; perhaps TRBD1 as D (7 bases). Looked up from germline, CDR1 is KGHSH and CDR2 is LQKENI. This CDR3 region has 15 residues. V lost 2 bases and J 2 bases, leaving 13 bases between the germline ends. CDR3 DNA sequence: TGTGCCAGCTCACCAGGGCAGGGGGGAACCTACGAGCAGTACTTC. Its translation: CASSPGQGGTYEQYF.

The chain joins TRBV7-9 to TRBJ1-1; no reliable D call. Germline CDR1 and CDR2: SEHNR and FQNEAQ (reference sequence). The germline V and J ends were trimmed by 4 bases and 0 bases, with 6 bases remaining between them. The CDR3 consists of 13 residues. The CDR3 DNA sequence: TGTGCCAGCAGCTCCCAGGTGAACACTGAAGCTTTCTTT. Protein: CASSSQVNTEAFF.

The chain couples TRBV7-2 to TRBJ1-6; D is possibly TRBD1 (5 bases). V lost 0 bases and J lost 0, with 6 bases in between. The CDR3 runs to 16 residues. CDR1 is SGHTA, CDR2 FQGNSA, per germline. CDR3 residues: CASSLAGGSYNSPLHF. Written as DNA, the CDR3 is TGTGCCAGCAGCTTAGCGGGGGGCTCCTATAATTCACCCCTCCACTTT.

The chain joins TRBV6-5 to TRBJ1-1; the D gene is possibly TRBD1 (5 bases). V lost 6 bases, J lost 1 base, and 12 bases lay in between. The CDR3 covers 14 residues. Looked up from germline, CDR1 is MNHEY and CDR2 is SVGAGI. The CDR3 is CASSYTDRNTEAFF. CDR3 nucleotides: TGTGCCAGCAGCTACACCGACAGGAACACTGAAGCTTTCTTT.

This clone was observed a few times. This chain uses TRBV2 with TRBJ1-6; D call uncertain. Per the germline V gene, CDR1 is SNHLY and CDR2 is FYNNEI. The CDR3 is 12 residues long. The V end lost 6 bases, the J end lost 9 bases, and 9 bases lay between the germline ends. The CDR3 nucleotides read TGTGCCAGCAGGAGGGAGGGTTCACCCCTCCACTTT. The encoded protein is CASRREGSPLHF.

This clone has only a few counts. The chain employs TRBV6-1 and TRBJ1-1; D is possibly TRBD1 (5 bases). Germline CDR1 is MNHNS and CDR2 is SASEGT. Trimming shortened V by 1 base and J by 11 bases, and 14 bases separated the two germline ends. The CDR3 length is 13 residues. The CDR3 region is CASSEVEPGGAFF. Written as DNA, the CDR3 is TGTGCCAGCAGTGAAGTGGAGCCCGGGGGGGCTTTCTTT.